The table lists the clone carrying this T cell receptor beta chain with a few counts. Germline V gene data show CDR1 as DFQATT and CDR2 as SNEGSKA (reference sequence). The CDR3 runs 14 residues. The V segment lost 0 bases and the J segment 3 bases; nucleotides outside the gene matches: 4. This record comes from a study of blood T cells in healthy people across ages. Together with a sample-barcoded 5' primer, a J-beta primer mix was included in a second PCR lasting about 7 to 12 cycles. TCRdb redid the calling of the 5' RACE reads with MiXCR, one entry per CDR3 protein. This table has roughly 1,100,000 distinct CDR3 sequences, around 25% appearing once. Separately, the same data were catalogued under a study of T cells of mothers and their children. That study adds: Inherited differences only slightly affect thymic shaping of TCR recombination output. Clones that were microchimeric and persistent were not detected among T cells.

This chain joins TRBV20-1 and TRBJ2-7; 8 bases fit TRBD1. Source material: blood. The sequence was collected from a girl aged 2 to 10 in good health. CDR3 in DNA: TGCAGTGCTAGAGATCGGACAGGGCACTACGAGCAGTACTTC. It specifies CSARDRTGHYEQYF.